Below are 6 T cell receptor beta chains sequenced from a single sample in a study of blood T cell repertoires in COVID-19. Method: immunoSEQ multiplex PCR; TCRdb's copy keeps in-frame clones and lacks some. The data contain some 350,000 clones, 85% to 90% of them singletons. The sequenced sample consisted of peripheral blood. These receptors were taken from a woman in her 50s with COVID-19, enrolled during active disease.

The chain is built from TRBV5-6 and TRBJ1-1, with no clear D. The CDR3 contains 14 residues. Germline V gene sequence: CDR1 SGHDT, CDR2 YYEEEE. The V end lost 4 bases, the J end lost 1 base, and 11 bases lay between the germline ends. The CDR3 nucleotides are TGTGCCAGCAGCGAGATCGGGAGGAACACTGAAGCTTTCTTT. The encoded protein is CASSEIGRNTEAFF.

This clone turned up a few times. This chain connects TRBV20-1 to TRBJ2-5; D may be TRBD2 (5 bases). Germline V gene sequence: CDR1 DFQATT, CDR2 SNEGSKA (reference sequence). Trimming cost V 5 bases and J 4 bases, with 5 bases left between them. The CDR3 has 10 residues. CDR3 in DNA: TGCAGTGCTGGGAGAGAGACCCAGTACTTC. This encodes CSAGRETQYF.

This clone was observed once. The chain uses TRBV6-5 and TRBJ2-5; 8 bases are a match to TRBD1. Germline CDR1 and CDR2: MNHEY and SVGAGI. The CDR3 totals 15 residues. V was clipped by 5 bases and J by 5 bases; unmatched bases: 10. The CDR3 bases are TGTGCCAGCAGTCGGGACAGGAGCTTCGGCGAGACCCAGTACTTC. Translated: CASSRDRSFGETQYF.

V and J are TRBV18 and TRBJ2-1; 10 bases are shared with TRBD1. The CDR3 is 14 amino acids. The germline V gene has CDR1 KGHSH and CDR2 LQKENI. J gave up 6 bases and V 6 bases, and 5 bases lay outside the gene matches. For the CDR3, the DNA is TGTGCCAGCTCTCCAGGACAGGGGGGCAATGAGCAGTTCTTC. It specifies CASSPGQGGNEQFF.

The V call is TRBV6-6, the J call TRBJ2-5; 14 nucleotides agree with TRBD2. CDR3 length: 19 residues. Germline V CDR1 and CDR2: MNHNY, SVGAGI (reference sequence). Losses at the gene ends were 5 bases for V and 4 bases for J; bases not matched to a gene: 15. CDR3 bases: TGTGCCAGCAGTCCTCCTCCGGGACTAGCGGGAGTCGGTCGAGAGACCCAGTACTTC. It translates to CASSPPPGLAGVGRETQYF.

This rearrangement joins TRBV19 to TRBJ2-5, with D tentatively TRBD1 (6 bases). V gave up 10 bases and J gave up 2 bases, with 14 bases separating them. The CDR3 is 13 amino acids. The germline gives CDR1 LNHDA, CDR2 SQIVND (reference sequence). The DNA of the CDR3 is TGTGCCACATCGACAGGCTCTCAAGAGACCCAGTACTTC. This translates into CATSTGSQETQYF. The full variable domain, in which reference TRBV19 and TRBJ2-5 provide the parts outside the CDR3, is DGGITQSPKYLFRKEGQNVTLSCEQNLNHDAMYWYRQDPGQGLRLIYYSQIVNDFQKGDIAEGYSVSREKKESFPLTVTSAQKNPTAFYLCATSTGSQETQYFGPGTRLLVL.